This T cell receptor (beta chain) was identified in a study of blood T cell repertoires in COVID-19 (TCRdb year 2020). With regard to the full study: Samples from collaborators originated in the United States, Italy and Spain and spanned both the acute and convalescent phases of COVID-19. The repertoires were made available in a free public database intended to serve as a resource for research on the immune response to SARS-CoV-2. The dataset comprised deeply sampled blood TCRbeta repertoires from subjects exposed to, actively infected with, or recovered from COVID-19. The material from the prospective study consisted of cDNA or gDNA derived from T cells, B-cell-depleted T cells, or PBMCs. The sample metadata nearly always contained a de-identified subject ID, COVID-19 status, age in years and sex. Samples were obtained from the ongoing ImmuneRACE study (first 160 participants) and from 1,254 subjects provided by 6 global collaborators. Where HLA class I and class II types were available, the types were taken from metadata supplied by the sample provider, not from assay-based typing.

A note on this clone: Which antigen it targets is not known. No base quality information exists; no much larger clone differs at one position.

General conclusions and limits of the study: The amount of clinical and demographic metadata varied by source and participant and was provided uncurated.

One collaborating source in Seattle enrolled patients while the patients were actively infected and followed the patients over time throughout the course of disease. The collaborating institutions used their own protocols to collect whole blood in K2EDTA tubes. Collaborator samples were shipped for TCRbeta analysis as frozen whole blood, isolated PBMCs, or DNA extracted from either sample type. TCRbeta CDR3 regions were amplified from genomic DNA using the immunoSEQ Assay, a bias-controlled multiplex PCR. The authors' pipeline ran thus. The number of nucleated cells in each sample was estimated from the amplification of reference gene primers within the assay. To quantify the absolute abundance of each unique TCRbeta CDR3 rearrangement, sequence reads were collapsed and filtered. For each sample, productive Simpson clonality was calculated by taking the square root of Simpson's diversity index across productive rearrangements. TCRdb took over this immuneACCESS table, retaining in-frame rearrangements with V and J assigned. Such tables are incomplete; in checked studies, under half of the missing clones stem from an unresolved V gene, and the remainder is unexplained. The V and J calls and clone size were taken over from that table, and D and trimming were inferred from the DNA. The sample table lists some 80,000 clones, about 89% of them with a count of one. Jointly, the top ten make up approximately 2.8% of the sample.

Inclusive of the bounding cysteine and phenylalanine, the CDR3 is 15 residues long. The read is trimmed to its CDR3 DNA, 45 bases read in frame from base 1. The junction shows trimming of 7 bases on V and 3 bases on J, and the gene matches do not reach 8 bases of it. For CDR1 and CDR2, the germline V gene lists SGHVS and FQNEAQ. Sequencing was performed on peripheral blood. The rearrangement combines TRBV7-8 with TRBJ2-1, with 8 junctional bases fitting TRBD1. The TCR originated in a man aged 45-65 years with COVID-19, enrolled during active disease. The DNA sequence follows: TGTGCCAGCACCGAGGGGACAGGAATCTACAATGAGCAGTTCTTC. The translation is CASTEGTGIYNEQFF.